A selection of T cell receptor beta chains follows, all from one sample in a study of beta chain features in type 1 diabetes. Libraries were prepared by immunoSEQ multiplex PCR; TCRdb keeps only in-frame clonotypes and omits some of them. The sample has fewer than 350,000 clones, around 16% seen once. Sequencing used naive CD4+ T cells from blood. The receptor set was obtained from a man aged 18 to 35 with type 1 diabetes. Each CDR3 is given with its conserved first and last residue. D genes are given only for firm matches. Clone size, where shown, is once, few, many, or a class for clones that have expanded.

V	D	J	size	DNA	CDR3
TRBV7-9	TRBD1	TRBJ2-1	NA	TGTGCCAGCAGCCCCAAAAGGGGGCGGCAGGGGGCCTACAATGAGCAGTTCTTC	CASSPKRGRQGAYNEQFF
TRBV27	NA	TRBJ1-1	few	TGTGCCAGCAGTGTAGGACTGCTGAACACTGAAGCTTTCTTT	CASSVGLLNTEAFF
TRBV18	TRBD2	TRBJ2-7	NA	TGTGCCAGCTCATTCCTAGCGGGGCCCATGGCGGGGGAGCAGTACTTC	CASSFLAGPMAGEQYF
TRBV6-6	TRBD1	TRBJ2-7	NA	TGTGCCAGCAGAAACGGGACAGACTACGAGCAGTACTTC	CASRNGTDYEQYF
TRBV5-1	NA	TRBJ1-3	NA	TGCGCCAGCAGGGCACAGGAATTCTCTGGAAACACCATATATTTT	CASRAQEFSGNTIYF
TRBV5-6	NA	TRBJ1-2	NA	TGTGCCAGCACCTTCGGCGGGTATAACTATGGCTACACCTTC	CASTFGGYNYGYTF
TRBV2	NA	TRBJ1-5	NA	TGTGCCAGCAGTGGGGGGGAGAATCAGCCCCAGCATTTT	CASSGGENQPQHF
TRBV6-6	TRBD2	TRBJ2-3	NA	TGTGCCAGCAGTGGGACTAGCGGGGGGGATACGCAGTATTTT	CASSGTSGGDTQYF
TRBV6-6	TRBD2	TRBJ2-3	few	TGTGCCAGCAGTTTATCGACTAGCGGGGGTGTGCAGTATTTT	CASSLSTSGGVQYF
TRBV30	TRBD1	TRBJ1-1	NA	TGTGCCTGGAGTGTCTCGACAGGGGGCGTCCCTTTTGACACTGAAGCTTTCTTT	CAWSVSTGGVPFDTEAFF
TRBV14	TRBD2	TRBJ2-3	NA	TGTGCCAGCAGCCAGGCCGGGACTAGCGGGGTGCCTAGCACAGATACGCAGTATTTT	CASSQAGTSGVPSTDTQYF
TRBV28	NA	TRBJ2-5	NA	TGTGCCAGCAGTAACAGGAATCAAGAGACCCAGTACTTC	CASSNRNQETQYF
TRBV29-1	TRBD2	TRBJ2-3	NA	TGCAGCGTTGGAATAGCGGGAAGCACAGATACGCAGTATTTT	CSVGIAGSTDTQYF
TRBV10-3	NA	TRBJ1-5	NA	TGTGCCATCCGGACTCAGGAGAATCAGCCCCAGCATTTT	CAIRTQENQPQHF
TRBV11-2	NA	TRBJ2-3	few	TGTGCCAGCAGCCGGAATCCGGGAGCAACAGATACGCAGTATTTT	CASSRNPGATDTQYF
TRBV18	TRBD1	TRBJ2-5	NA	TGTGCCAGCTCACTCCAGGGGGCCTCAGCAGAGACCCAGTACTTC	CASSLQGASAETQYF
TRBV2	NA	TRBJ1-4	NA	TGTGCCAGCACCGAACCTTTACTCGTAGAAAAACTGTTTTTT	CASTEPLLVEKLFF
TRBV28	NA	TRBJ2-7	few	TGTGCCAGCCGCTACAGGGCAGAGTACGAGCAGTACTTC	CASRYRAEYEQYF
TRBV18	NA	TRBJ2-7	few	TGTGCCAGCTCACCAACGGAGGGCTCCTACGAGCAGTACTTC	CASSPTEGSYEQYF
TRBV28	NA	TRBJ2-5	NA	TGTGCCAGCAGTTCCCAGGCCACCCAAGAGACCCAGTACTTC	CASSSQATQETQYF
TRBV2	TRBD2	TRBJ2-7	NA	TGTGCCAGCAGAGGGACTAGCGGGATCTACGAGCAGTACTTC	CASRGTSGIYEQYF
TRBV7-9	TRBD1	TRBJ1-2	NA	TGTGCCAGCAGCTTCGGACAGGGGGCGAATGGCTACACCTTC	CASSFGQGANGYTF
TRBV19	NA	TRBJ1-5	few	TGTGCCAGTAGTAGCTGGGACATTAATCAGCCCCAGCATTTT	CASSSWDINQPQHF